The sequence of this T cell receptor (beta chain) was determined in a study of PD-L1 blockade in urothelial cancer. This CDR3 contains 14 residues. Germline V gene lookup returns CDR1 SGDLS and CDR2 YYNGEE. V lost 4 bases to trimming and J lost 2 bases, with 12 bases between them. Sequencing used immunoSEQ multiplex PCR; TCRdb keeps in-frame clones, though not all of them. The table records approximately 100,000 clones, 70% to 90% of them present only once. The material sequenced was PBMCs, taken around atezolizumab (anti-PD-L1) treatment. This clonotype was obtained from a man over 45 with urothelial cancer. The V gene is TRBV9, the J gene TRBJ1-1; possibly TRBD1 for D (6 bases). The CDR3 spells CASSPRTVNTEAFF. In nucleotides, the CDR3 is TGTGCCAGCAGCCCCCGGACAGTTAACACTGAAGCTTTCTTT.